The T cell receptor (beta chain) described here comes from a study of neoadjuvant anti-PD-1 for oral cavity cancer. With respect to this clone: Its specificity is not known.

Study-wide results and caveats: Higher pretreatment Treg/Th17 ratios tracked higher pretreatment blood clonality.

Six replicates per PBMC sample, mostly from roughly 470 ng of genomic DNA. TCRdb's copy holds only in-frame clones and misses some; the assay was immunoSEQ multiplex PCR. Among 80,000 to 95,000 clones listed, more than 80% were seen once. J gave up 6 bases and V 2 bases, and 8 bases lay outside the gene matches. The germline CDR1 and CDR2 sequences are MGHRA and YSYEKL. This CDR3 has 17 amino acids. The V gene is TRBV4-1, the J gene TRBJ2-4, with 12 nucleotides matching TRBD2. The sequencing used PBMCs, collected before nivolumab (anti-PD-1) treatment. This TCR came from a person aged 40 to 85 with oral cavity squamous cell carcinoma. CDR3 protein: CASSQPTSGSRGNIQYF. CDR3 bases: TGCGCCAGCAGCCAACCGACTAGCGGGAGTAGAGGAAACATTCAGTACTTC.